This T cell receptor (beta chain) was documented in a study of blood T cell repertoires in COVID-19. Study as a whole: Acute-phase and convalescent COVID-19 samples originated in the United States, Italy and Spain. PBMCs, B-cell-depleted T cells, or T cells were the source of the cDNA or gDNA that made up the material.

The length of the CDR3 is 12 residues. Germline CDR1 and CDR2: SGHRS and YFSETQ. V lost 0 bases and J lost 10; bases outside the gene matches: 1. In the study's own analysis: For nucleated cells, counts were estimated from reference gene primer amplification. Clones were sequenced by immunoSEQ multiplex PCR, and TCRdb holds only the in-frame ones, with some missing. V, J and clone size are those of that table, while D and trimming were read from the DNA. The table lists more than 110,000 clones, around 82% of them singletons. The specimen was peripheral blood. This sequence joins TRBV5-1 and TRBJ2-1; 7 nucleotides match TRBD1. This TCR was sampled from a woman aged 60-75 years with acute or convalescent COVID-19. The CDR3 loop reads CASSLGTGEQFF. The CDR3 region has the DNA TGCGCCAGCAGCTTGGGGACAGGCGAGCAGTTCTTC.